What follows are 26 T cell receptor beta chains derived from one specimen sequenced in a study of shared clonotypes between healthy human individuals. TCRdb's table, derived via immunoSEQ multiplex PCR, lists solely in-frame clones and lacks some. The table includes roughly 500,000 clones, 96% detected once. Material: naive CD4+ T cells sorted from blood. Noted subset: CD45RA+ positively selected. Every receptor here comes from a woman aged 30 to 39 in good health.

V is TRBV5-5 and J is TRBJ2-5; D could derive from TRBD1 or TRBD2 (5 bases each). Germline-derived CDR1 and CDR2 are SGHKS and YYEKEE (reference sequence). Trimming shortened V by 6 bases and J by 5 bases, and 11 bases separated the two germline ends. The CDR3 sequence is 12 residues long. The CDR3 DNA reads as TGTGCCAGCAACTACAGGAGGGAGACCCAGTACTTC. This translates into CASNYRRETQYF.

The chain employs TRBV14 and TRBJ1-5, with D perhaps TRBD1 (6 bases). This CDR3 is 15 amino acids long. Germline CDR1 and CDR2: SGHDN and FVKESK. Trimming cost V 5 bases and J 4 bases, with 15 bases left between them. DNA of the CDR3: TGTGCCAGCAGCTACTCCGGGACACCTAATCAGCCCCAGCATTTT. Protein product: CASSYSGTPNQPQHF.

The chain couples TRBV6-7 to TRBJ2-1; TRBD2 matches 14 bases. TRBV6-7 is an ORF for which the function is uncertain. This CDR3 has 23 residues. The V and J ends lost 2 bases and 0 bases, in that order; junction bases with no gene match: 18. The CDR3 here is CASSYGGTSGRRLVGSSYNEQFF. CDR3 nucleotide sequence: TGTGCCAGCAGTTACGGTGGGACTAGCGGGAGAAGGCTGGTCGGTAGCTCCTACAATGAGCAGTTCTTC.

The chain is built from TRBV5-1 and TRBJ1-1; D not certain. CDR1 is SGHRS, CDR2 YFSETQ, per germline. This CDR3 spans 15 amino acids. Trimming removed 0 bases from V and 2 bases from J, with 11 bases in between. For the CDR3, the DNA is TGCGCCAGCAGCTTGGACTCGACGGACAACACTGAAGCTTTCTTT. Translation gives CASSLDSTDNTEAFF.

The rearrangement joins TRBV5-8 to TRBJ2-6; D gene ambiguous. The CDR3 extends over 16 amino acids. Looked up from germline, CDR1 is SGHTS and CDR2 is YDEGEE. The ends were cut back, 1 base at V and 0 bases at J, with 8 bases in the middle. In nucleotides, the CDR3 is TGTGCCAGCAGCTTGTCCAGAGACTCTGGGGCCAACGTCCTGACTTTC. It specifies CASSLSRDSGANVLTF.

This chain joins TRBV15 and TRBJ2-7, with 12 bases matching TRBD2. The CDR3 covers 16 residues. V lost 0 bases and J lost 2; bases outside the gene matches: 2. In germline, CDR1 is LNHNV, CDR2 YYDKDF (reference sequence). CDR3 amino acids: CATSRDGLAGTYEQYF. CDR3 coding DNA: TGTGCCACCAGCAGAGATGGACTAGCGGGAACCTACGAGCAGTACTTC.

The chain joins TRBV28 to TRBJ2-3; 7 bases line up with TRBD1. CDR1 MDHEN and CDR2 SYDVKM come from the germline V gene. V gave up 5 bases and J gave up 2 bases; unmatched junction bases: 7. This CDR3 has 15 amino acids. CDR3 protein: CASSRPTGNTDTQYF. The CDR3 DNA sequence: TGTGCCAGCAGTCGGCCGACAGGGAACACAGATACGCAGTATTTT.

The CDR3 loop reads CASRRLAGTDTQYF. CDR3 coding DNA: TGTGCCAGTAGGAGACTAGCGGGAACAGATACGCAGTATTTT. The chain recombines TRBV19 with TRBJ2-3; 11 bases line up with TRBD2. J lost 3 bases, V lost 6 bases, and 2 bases had no gene match. The CDR3 loop spans 14 amino acids. Per the germline V gene, CDR1 is LNHDA and CDR2 is SQIVND (reference sequence).

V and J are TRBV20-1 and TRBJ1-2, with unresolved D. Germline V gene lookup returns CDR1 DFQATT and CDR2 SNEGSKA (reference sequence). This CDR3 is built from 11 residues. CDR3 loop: CSKTRNYGYTF. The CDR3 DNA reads TGCAGCAAAACAAGGAACTATGGCTACACCTTC.

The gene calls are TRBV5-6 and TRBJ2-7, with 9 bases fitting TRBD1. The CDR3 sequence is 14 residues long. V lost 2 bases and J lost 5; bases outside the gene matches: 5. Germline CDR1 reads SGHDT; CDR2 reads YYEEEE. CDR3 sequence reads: CASSLGQGPHEQYF. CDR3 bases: TGTGCCAGCAGCTTAGGACAGGGGCCCCACGAGCAGTACTTC.

The CDR3 region is CASSLYGTDTDTQYF. CDR3 in DNA: TGCGCCAGCAGCCTATATGGGACAGACACAGATACGCAGTATTTT. The V gene is TRBV5-1, the J gene TRBJ2-3; 7 bases map to TRBD1. Looked up from germline, CDR1 is SGHRS and CDR2 is YFSETQ. This CDR3 contains 15 residues. The V and J ends lost 4 bases and 2 bases, in that order; junction bases with no gene match: 7.

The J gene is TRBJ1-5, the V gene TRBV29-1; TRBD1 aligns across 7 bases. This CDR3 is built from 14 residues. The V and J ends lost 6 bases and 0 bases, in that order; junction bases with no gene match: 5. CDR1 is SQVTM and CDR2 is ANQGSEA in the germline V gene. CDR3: CSVTTGYSNQPQHF. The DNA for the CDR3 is TGCAGCGTGACGACAGGGTATAGCAATCAGCCCCAGCATTTT.

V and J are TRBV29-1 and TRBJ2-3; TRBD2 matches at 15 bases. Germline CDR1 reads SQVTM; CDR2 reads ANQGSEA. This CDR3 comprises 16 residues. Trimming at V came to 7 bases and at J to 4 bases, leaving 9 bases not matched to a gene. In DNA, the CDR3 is TGCAGCGCCCTAGGACTAGCGGGAGGGAAAGCAGATACGCAGTATTTT. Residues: CSALGLAGGKADTQYF.

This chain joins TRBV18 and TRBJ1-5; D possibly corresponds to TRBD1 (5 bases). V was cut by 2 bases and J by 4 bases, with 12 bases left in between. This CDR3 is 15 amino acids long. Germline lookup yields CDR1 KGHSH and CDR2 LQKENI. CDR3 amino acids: CASSPAAGENQPQHF. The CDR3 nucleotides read TGTGCCAGCTCACCAGCGGCGGGGGAAAATCAGCCCCAGCATTTT.

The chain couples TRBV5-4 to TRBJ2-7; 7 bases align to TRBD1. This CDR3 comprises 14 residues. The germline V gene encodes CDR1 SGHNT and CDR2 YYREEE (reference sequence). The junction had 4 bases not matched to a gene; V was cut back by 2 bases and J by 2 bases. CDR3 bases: TGTGCCAGCAGCTTACAGGGGCCCGCCTACGAGCAGTACTTC. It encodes CASSLQGPAYEQYF.

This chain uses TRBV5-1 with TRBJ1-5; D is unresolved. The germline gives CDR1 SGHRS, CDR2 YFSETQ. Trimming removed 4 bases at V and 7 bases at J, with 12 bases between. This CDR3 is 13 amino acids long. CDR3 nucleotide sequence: TGCGCCAGCAGCCCGGGTAGTGGACAGCCCCAGCATTTT. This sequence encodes CASSPGSGQPQHF.

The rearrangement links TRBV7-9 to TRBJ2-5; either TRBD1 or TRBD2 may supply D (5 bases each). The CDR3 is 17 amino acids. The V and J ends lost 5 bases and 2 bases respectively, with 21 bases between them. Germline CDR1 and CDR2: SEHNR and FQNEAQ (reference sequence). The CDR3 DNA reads TGTGCCAGCAGCCCAAAATCTCCCCGGGGCCTACAAGAGACCCAGTACTTC. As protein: CASSPKSPRGLQETQYF. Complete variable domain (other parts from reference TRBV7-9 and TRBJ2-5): DTGVSQNPRHKITKRGQNVTFRCDPISEHNRLYWYRQTLGQGPEFLTYFQNEAQLEKSRLLSDRFSAERPKGSFSTLEIQRTEQGDSAMYLCASSPKSPRGLQETQYFGPGTRLLVL.

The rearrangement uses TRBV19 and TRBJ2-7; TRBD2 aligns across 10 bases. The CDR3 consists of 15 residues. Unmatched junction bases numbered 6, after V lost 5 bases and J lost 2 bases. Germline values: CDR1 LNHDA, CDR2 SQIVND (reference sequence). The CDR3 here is CASSSGLAETYEQYF. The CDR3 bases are TGTGCCAGTAGTTCAGGACTAGCGGAAACCTACGAGCAGTACTTC. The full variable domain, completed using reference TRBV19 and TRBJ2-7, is DGGITQSPKYLFRKEGQNVTLSCEQNLNHDAMYWYRQDPGQGLRLIYYSQIVNDFQKGDIAEGYSVSREKKESFPLTVTSAQKNPTAFYLCASSSGLAETYEQYFGPGTRLTVT.

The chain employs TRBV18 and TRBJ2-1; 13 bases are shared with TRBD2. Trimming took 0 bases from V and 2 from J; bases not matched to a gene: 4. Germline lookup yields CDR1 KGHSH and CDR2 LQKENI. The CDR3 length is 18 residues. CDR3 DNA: TGTGCCAGCTCACCACCTTCTGGGACTAGCGGGACCTACAATGAGCAGTTCTTC. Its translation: CASSPPSGTSGTYNEQFF.

The CDR3 region is CASRFRTGGEHQPQHF. As DNA, the CDR3 is TGTGCCAGCAGGTTTAGGACAGGGGGCGAACATCAGCCCCAGCATTTT. This rearrangement joins TRBV28 to TRBJ1-5, with 11 bases identical to TRBD1. Trimming took 6 bases from V and 5 from J; bases not matched to a gene: 9. CDR3 length: 16 amino acids. Germline-derived CDR1 and CDR2 are MDHEN and SYDVKM.

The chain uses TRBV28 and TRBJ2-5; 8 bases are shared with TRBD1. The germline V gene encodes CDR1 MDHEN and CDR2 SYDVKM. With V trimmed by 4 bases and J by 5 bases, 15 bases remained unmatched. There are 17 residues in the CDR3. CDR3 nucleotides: TGTGCCAGCAGTTCCCCCCGGACAGGGTGGATTGGGGAGACCCAGTACTTC. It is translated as CASSSPRTGWIGETQYF. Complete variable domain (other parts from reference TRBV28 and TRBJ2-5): DVKVTQSSRYLVKRTGEKVFLECVQDMDHENMFWYRQDPGLGLRLIYFSYDVKMKEKGDIPEGYSVSREKKERFSLILESASTNQTSMYLCASSSPRTGWIGETQYFGPGTRLLVL.

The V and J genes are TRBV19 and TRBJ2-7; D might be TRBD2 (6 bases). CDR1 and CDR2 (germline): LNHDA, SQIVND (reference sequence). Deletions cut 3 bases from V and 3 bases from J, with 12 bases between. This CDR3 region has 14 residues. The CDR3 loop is CASSIGQGGYEQYF. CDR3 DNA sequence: TGTGCCAGTAGTATCGGGCAGGGAGGCTACGAGCAGTACTTC.

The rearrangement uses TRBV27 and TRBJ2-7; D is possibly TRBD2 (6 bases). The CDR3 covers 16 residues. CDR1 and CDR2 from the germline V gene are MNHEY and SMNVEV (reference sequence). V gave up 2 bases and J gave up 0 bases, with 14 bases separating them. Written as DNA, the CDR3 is TGTGCCAGCAGTTTAAAAACCCGGGGGATCTCCTACGAGCAGTACTTC. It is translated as CASSLKTRGISYEQYF.

Written as DNA, the CDR3 is TGTGCCAGTAGTATCGGTACAAGGGGACTAGCGGGAAACTTCTACGAGCAGTACTTC. Its protein product is CASSIGTRGLAGNFYEQYF. The chain has TRBV19 and TRBJ2-7; 13 bases agree with TRBD2. V dropped 3 bases and J dropped 3; count of bases not matched to a gene: 14. Germline V CDR1 and CDR2: LNHDA, SQIVND (reference sequence). The CDR3 is 19 residues long.

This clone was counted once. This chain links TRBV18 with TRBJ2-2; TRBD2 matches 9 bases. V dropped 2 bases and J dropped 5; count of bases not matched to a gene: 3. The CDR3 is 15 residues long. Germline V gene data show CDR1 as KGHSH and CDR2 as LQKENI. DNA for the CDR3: TGTGCCAGCTCACCAGTAGCGGGAGAAACCGGGGAGCTGTTTTTT. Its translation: CASSPVAGETGELFF. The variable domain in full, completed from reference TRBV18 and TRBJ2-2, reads NAGVMQNPRHLVRRRGQEARLRCSPMKGHSHVYWYRQLPEEGLKFMVYLQKENIIDESGMPKERFSAEFPKEGPSILRIQQVVRGDSAAYFCASSPVAGETGELFFGEGSRLTVL.

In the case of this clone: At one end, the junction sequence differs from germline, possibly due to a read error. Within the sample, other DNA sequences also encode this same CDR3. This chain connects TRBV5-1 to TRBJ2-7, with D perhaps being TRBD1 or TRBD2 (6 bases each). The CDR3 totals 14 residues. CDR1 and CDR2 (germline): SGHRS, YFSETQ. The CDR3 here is CASREGHPVDEQYF. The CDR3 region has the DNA TGCGCCAGCAGGGAGGGACACCCCGTAGACGAGCAGTATTTC.